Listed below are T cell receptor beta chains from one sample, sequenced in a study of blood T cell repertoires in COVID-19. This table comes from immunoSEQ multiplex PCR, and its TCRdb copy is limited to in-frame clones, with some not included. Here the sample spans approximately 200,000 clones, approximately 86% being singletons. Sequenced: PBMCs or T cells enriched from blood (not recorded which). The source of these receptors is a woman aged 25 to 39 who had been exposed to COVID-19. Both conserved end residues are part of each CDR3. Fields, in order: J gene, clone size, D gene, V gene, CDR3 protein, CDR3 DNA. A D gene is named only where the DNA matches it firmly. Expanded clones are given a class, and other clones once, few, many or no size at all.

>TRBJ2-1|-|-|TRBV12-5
CASGSTYSSYNEQFF
TGTGCTAGTGGTTCAACCTATAGCTCCTACAATGAGCAGTTCTTC
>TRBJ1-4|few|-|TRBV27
CASILIRGGGGEKLFF
TGTGCCAGCATTCTCATCCGGGGAGGGGGTGGTGAAAAACTGTTTTTT
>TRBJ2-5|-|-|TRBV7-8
CASSLFIRAGERGETQYF
TGTGCCAGCAGCTTATTTATCCGGGCCGGGGAAAGAGGAGAGACCCAGTACTTC
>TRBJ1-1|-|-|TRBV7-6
CASSEDSMNTEAFF
TGTGCCAGCAGCGAGGACAGTATGAACACTGAAGCTTTCTTT
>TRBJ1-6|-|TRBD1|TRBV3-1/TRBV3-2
CASSHGIGTGANSPLHF
TGTGCCAGCAGCCACGGAATAGGGACAGGGGCTAATTCACCCCTCCACTTT
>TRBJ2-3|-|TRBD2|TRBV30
CAWRSDGLASLADTQYF
TGTGCCTGGCGGAGTGACGGACTAGCCTCTTTGGCAGATACGCAGTATTTT
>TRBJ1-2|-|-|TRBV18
CASSPLRDLNYGYTF
TGTGCCAGCTCACCACTCAGGGATCTTAACTATGGCTACACCTTC
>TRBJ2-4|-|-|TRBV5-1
CASSLGAGDLAKNIQYF
TGCGCCAGCAGCTTGGGGGCAGGGGATCTAGCCAAAAACATTCAGTACTTC
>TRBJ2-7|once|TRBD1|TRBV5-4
CASGGQGWNEQYF
TGTGCCAGCGGCGGACAGGGTTGGAACGAGCAGTACTTC
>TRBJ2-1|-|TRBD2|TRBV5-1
CASSLPGGPDEQFF
TGCGCCAGCAGCTTGCCGGGGGGGCCGGATGAGCAGTTCTTC
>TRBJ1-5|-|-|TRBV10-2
CASRGAPNQPQHF
TGCGCCAGCAGAGGGGCCCCCAATCAGCCCCAGCATTTT
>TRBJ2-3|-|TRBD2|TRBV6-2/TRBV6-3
CASSYSGGTSFTDTQYF
TGTGCCAGCAGTTACTCAGGCGGGACTAGTTTCACAGATACGCAGTATTTT
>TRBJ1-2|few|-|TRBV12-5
CASALGGYGYTF
TGTGCTAGTGCTCTTGGAGGCTATGGCTACACCTTC
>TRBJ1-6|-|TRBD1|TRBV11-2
CASSWSGGAGSPLHF
TGTGCCAGCAGCTGGTCAGGGGGCGCGGGTTCACCCCTCCACTTT
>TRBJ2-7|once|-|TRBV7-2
CASSPATGSYEQYF
TGTGCCAGCAGCCCAGCCACAGGGTCCTACGAGCAGTACTTC